This is a list of T cell receptor beta chains from one sample in a study of blood T cell repertoires in COVID-19. Assay: immunoSEQ multiplex PCR; the TCRdb copy retains only in-frame clones and omits some. The data contain some 190,000 clones, under 90% of them singletons. The sequenced sample consisted of peripheral blood. The receptors derive from a man aged 60 to 75 with acute or convalescent COVID-19. CDR3s include the opening cysteine and the closing phenylalanine or tryptophan. Each record gives: J gene, V gene, D gene, clone size, CDR3 DNA, CDR3 protein. D genes are given only for firm matches. Clone size is given for some rows only: seen once, a few or many times, or a class if the clone is expanded.

j_gene: TRBJ2-2
v_gene: TRBV2
d_gene: .
abundance: .
CDR3nt: TGTGCCAGCAGTCCTAGTTTCTCCGGGGAGCTGTTTTTT
CDR3aa: CASSPSFSGELFF

j_gene: TRBJ2-2
v_gene: TRBV12-5
d_gene: TRBD2
abundance: .
CDR3nt: TGTGCTAGTGGTTTGGTATCGGTAGCGGGGAACACCGGGGAGCTGTTTTTT
CDR3aa: CASGLVSVAGNTGELFF

j_gene: TRBJ1-5
v_gene: TRBV30
d_gene: .
abundance: few
CDR3nt: TGTGCCTGGAGTGAGCGTGCAAGCAATCAGCCCCAGCATTTT
CDR3aa: CAWSERASNQPQHF

j_gene: TRBJ1-3
v_gene: TRBV9
d_gene: .
abundance: .
CDR3nt: TGTGCCAGCAGCGCCAAAGTATGGGAGGGCTCTGGAAACACCATATATTTT
CDR3aa: CASSAKVWEGSGNTIYF

j_gene: TRBJ2-2
v_gene: TRBV23-1
d_gene: TRBD1
abundance: .
CDR3nt: TGCGCCAGCAGTCGGAACCGGGACAGGGAGATCGCGAACACCGGGGAGCTGTTTTTT
CDR3aa: CASSRNRDREIANTGELFF

j_gene: TRBJ2-3
v_gene: TRBV4-1
d_gene: TRBD1
abundance: .
CDR3nt: TGCGCCAGCAGCCCCTCGGGACAGCGCACAGATACGCAGTATTTT
CDR3aa: CASSPSGQRTDTQYF

j_gene: TRBJ1-3
v_gene: TRBV25-1
d_gene: .
abundance: .
CDR3nt: TGTGCCAGCAGCGAGACAGGAGCGCTAAACACCATATATTTT
CDR3aa: CASSETGALNTIYF

j_gene: TRBJ1-1
v_gene: TRBV12-3/TRBV12-4
d_gene: .
abundance: .
CDR3nt: TGTGCCAGCAGTTTCATAGAGAACACTGAAGCTTTCTTT
CDR3aa: CASSFIENTEAFF

j_gene: TRBJ1-5
v_gene: TRBV4-2
d_gene: TRBD1
abundance: .
CDR3nt: TGTGCCAGCAGCCAAGATCGACAGGGTAGCAATCAGCCCCAGCATTTT
CDR3aa: CASSQDRQGSNQPQHF

j_gene: TRBJ2-5
v_gene: TRBV5-1
d_gene: .
abundance: .
CDR3nt: TGCGCCAGCAGCCACCCTACTCAAGAGACCCAGTACTTC
CDR3aa: CASSHPTQETQYF

j_gene: TRBJ1-2
v_gene: TRBV29-1
d_gene: .
abundance: .
CDR3nt: TGCAGCGGGGGGGACATCCTGAACTATGGCTACACCTTC
CDR3aa: CSGGDILNYGYTF

j_gene: TRBJ2-5
v_gene: TRBV9
d_gene: TRBD1
abundance: .
CDR3nt: TGTGCCAGCAGCCCCGGGGGACAGGGAGGGGAGACCCAGTACTTC
CDR3aa: CASSPGGQGGETQYF

j_gene: TRBJ1-1
v_gene: TRBV15
d_gene: TRBD1
abundance: once
CDR3nt: TGTGCCACCAGCAGAGGACAGGGGTTAGACACTGAAGCTTTCTTT
CDR3aa: CATSRGQGLDTEAFF

j_gene: TRBJ2-3
v_gene: TRBV5-1
d_gene: TRBD1
abundance: .
CDR3nt: TGCGCCAGCAGCGGGACGGGACAGGCGTCCCCAGATACGCAGTATTTT
CDR3aa: CASSGTGQASPDTQYF

j_gene: TRBJ2-7
v_gene: TRBV20-1
d_gene: .
abundance: .
CDR3nt: TGCAGTGCTAGTGGCGGGAAGAGGGAGCAGTACTTC
CDR3aa: CSASGGKREQYF

j_gene: TRBJ1-6
v_gene: TRBV5-1
d_gene: TRBD1
abundance: many
CDR3nt: TGCGCCAGCAGCCCTACAGGGGGCCGCGATTCACCCCTCCACTTT
CDR3aa: CASSPTGGRDSPLHF

j_gene: TRBJ1-4
v_gene: TRBV30
d_gene: TRBD1
abundance: .
CDR3nt: TGTGCCTGGAGTGTACTGGGACAGGGGACCGAAAAACTGTTTTTT
CDR3aa: CAWSVLGQGTEKLFF

j_gene: TRBJ2-3
v_gene: TRBV10-2
d_gene: TRBD2
abundance: .
CDR3nt: TGCGCCAGCAGTGAGAGGCGGGGGGGTAAAGATACGCAGTATTTT
CDR3aa: CASSERRGGKDTQYF

j_gene: TRBJ1-2
v_gene: TRBV11-2
d_gene: .
abundance: .
CDR3nt: TGTGCCAGCAGCTTAGATGTTGAGGATAACTATGGCTACACCTTC
CDR3aa: CASSLDVEDNYGYTF

j_gene: TRBJ1-1
v_gene: TRBV6-5
d_gene: .
abundance: .
CDR3nt: TGTGCCATCGTGGACAGCGTAGAAGCTTTCTTT
CDR3aa: CAIVDSVEAFF

j_gene: TRBJ1-5
v_gene: TRBV6-6
d_gene: TRBD1
abundance: .
CDR3nt: TGTGCCAGCAGTTACTCAACAGGGGCCCATCAGCCCCAGCATTTT
CDR3aa: CASSYSTGAHQPQHF

j_gene: TRBJ2-2
v_gene: TRBV6-5
d_gene: .
abundance: once
CDR3nt: TGTGCCAGCAGATGGGAGGATAGGACTACCGGGGAGCTGTTTTTT
CDR3aa: CASRWEDRTTGELFF

j_gene: TRBJ1-4
v_gene: TRBV7-9
d_gene: .
abundance: few
CDR3nt: TGTGCCAGCAGCTGGGGTCCGGACATTAATGAAAAACTGTTTTTT
CDR3aa: CASSWGPDINEKLFF

j_gene: TRBJ2-3
v_gene: TRBV13
d_gene: TRBD2
abundance: .
CDR3nt: TGTGCCAGCAGCTTATCTCCCCCGCTAGCGGGAGTTCCAGATACGCAGTATTTT
CDR3aa: CASSLSPPLAGVPDTQYF

j_gene: TRBJ2-5
v_gene: TRBV2
d_gene: .
abundance: .
CDR3nt: TGTGCCAGCAGCCCCCAGGAGAGGGTCCAAGAGACCCAGTACTTC
CDR3aa: CASSPQERVQETQYF

j_gene: TRBJ2-2
v_gene: TRBV5-1
d_gene: TRBD2
abundance: many
CDR3nt: TGCGCCAGCAGCTGGACTAGCGGGAGCCCCGGGGAGCTGTTTTTT
CDR3aa: CASSWTSGSPGELFF

j_gene: TRBJ1-1
v_gene: TRBV6-5
d_gene: TRBD1
abundance: .
CDR3nt: TGTGCCAGCAGTACCGGGACAGGGGGAGCGGCTTTCTTT
CDR3aa: CASSTGTGGAAFF

j_gene: TRBJ1-3
v_gene: TRBV5-1
d_gene: .
abundance: once
CDR3nt: TGCGCCAGCAGCTTGGCCGCCGCCGGGGACACCATATATTTT
CDR3aa: CASSLAAAGDTIYF

j_gene: TRBJ2-3
v_gene: TRBV6-4
d_gene: TRBD2
abundance: .
CDR3nt: TGTGCCAGCAGTGACGGGACTAGCGGGGACACAGATACGCAGTATTTT
CDR3aa: CASSDGTSGDTDTQYF

j_gene: TRBJ2-1
v_gene: TRBV9
d_gene: TRBD2
abundance: .
CDR3nt: TGTGCCAGCAGCGTAGTACTAGCGGGGGGGCAAGGCAATGAGCAGTTCTTC
CDR3aa: CASSVVLAGGQGNEQFF

j_gene: TRBJ1-5
v_gene: TRBV7-2
d_gene: .
abundance: .
CDR3nt: TGTGCCAGCAGCTTTACAGGGTATCAGCCCCAGCATTTT
CDR3aa: CASSFTGYQPQHF

j_gene: TRBJ1-2
v_gene: TRBV11-2
d_gene: .
abundance: .
CDR3nt: TGTGCCAGCAGCCCCGTAGGACAGCGGAACTATGGCTACACCTTC
CDR3aa: CASSPVGQRNYGYTF

j_gene: TRBJ2-1
v_gene: TRBV7-2
d_gene: TRBD2
abundance: .
CDR3nt: TGTGCCAGCAGATCAGCTAGCGGGGGAAATGAGCAGTTCTTC
CDR3aa: CASRSASGGNEQFF

j_gene: TRBJ1-2
v_gene: TRBV27
d_gene: TRBD1
abundance: .
CDR3nt: TGTGCCAGCAGTTCCGGACAGGCCTATGGCTACACCTTC
CDR3aa: CASSSGQAYGYTF

j_gene: TRBJ2-2
v_gene: TRBV14
d_gene: TRBD1
abundance: .
CDR3nt: TGTGCCAGCAGCCCCCGGACAGGGGGCGACACCGGGGAGCTGTTTTTT
CDR3aa: CASSPRTGGDTGELFF

j_gene: TRBJ2-7
v_gene: TRBV3-1/TRBV3-2
d_gene: TRBD1
abundance: .
CDR3nt: TGTGCCAGCAGCCCCGGACAGGGACCCTACGAGCAGTACTTC
CDR3aa: CASSPGQGPYEQYF

j_gene: TRBJ1-2
v_gene: TRBV24-1
d_gene: .
abundance: .
CDR3nt: TGTGCCACCAGTGACCCCGGTTCAGGGGCCGATGGCTACACCTTC
CDR3aa: CATSDPGSGADGYTF

j_gene: TRBJ1-5
v_gene: TRBV6-5
d_gene: .
abundance: once
CDR3nt: TGTGCCAGCAGTGACTCCCCGGGGCAGCCCCAGCATTTT
CDR3aa: CASSDSPGQPQHF

j_gene: TRBJ1-6
v_gene: TRBV6-2/TRBV6-3
d_gene: TRBD1
abundance: .
CDR3nt: TGTGCCAGCAGCGATTTCTTATCGACAGGGGATAATTCACCCCTCCACTTT
CDR3aa: CASSDFLSTGDNSPLHF

j_gene: TRBJ1-3
v_gene: TRBV6-9
d_gene: TRBD1
abundance: .
CDR3nt: TGTGCCAGCAGTTCCCGCCCTGACAGGGGCGGACACACCATATATTTT
CDR3aa: CASSSRPDRGGHTIYF

j_gene: TRBJ1-1
v_gene: TRBV6-5
d_gene: .
abundance: .
CDR3nt: TGTGCCAGCAGTTACCCCCCCAAGCGCGAGGCTTTCTTT
CDR3aa: CASSYPPKREAFF

j_gene: TRBJ1-5
v_gene: TRBV19
d_gene: TRBD1
abundance: .
CDR3nt: TGTGCCAGTAATAGCGACAGGGGGTTTACTCAGCCCCAGCATTTT
CDR3aa: CASNSDRGFTQPQHF